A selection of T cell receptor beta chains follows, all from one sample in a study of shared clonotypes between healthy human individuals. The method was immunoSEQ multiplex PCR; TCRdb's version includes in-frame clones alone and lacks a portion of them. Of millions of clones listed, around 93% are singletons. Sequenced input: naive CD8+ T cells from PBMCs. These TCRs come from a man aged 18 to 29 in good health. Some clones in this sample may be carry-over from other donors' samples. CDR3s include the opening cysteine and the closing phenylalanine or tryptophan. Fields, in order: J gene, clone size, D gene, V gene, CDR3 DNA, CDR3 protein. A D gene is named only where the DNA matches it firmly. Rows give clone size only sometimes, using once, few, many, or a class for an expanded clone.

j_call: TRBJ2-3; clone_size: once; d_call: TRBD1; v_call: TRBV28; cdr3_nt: TGTGCCAGCAATCCGGGACAGGGCGAAACAGATACGCAGTATTTT; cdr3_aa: CASNPGQGETDTQYF
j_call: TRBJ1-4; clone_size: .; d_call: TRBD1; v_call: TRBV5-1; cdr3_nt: TGCGCCAGCAGCCATTCCCGGGACAGTAAAAATGAAAAACTGTTTTTT; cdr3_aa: CASSHSRDSKNEKLFF
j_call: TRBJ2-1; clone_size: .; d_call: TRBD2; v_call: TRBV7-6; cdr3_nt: TGTGCCAGCAGCTCGGCCCGGCTAGCGGGGGGGAATGAGCAGTTCTTC; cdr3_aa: CASSSARLAGGNEQFF
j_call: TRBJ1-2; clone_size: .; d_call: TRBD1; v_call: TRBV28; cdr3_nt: TGTGCCAGCAGGCCCTCGGAGGACAGGAAGGCTTTCTATGGCTACACCTTC; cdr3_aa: CASRPSEDRKAFYGYTF
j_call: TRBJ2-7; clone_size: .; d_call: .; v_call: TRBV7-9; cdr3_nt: TGTGCCAGCAGCTTATCTCAGCACGAGCAGTACTTC; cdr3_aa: CASSLSQHEQYF
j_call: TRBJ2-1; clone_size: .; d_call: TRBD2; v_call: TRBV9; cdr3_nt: TGTGCCAGCAGCCACCCGACTAGCGCGGGAGGAATGGTGAATGAGCAGTTCTTC; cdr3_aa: CASSHPTSAGGMVNEQFF
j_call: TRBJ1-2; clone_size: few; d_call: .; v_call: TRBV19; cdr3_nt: TGTGCCACAGTTGCCGAACCTAACTATGGCTACACCTTC; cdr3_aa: CATVAEPNYGYTF
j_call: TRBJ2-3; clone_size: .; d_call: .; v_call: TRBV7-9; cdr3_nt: TGTGCCAGCAGCTTAGTAGCGCTCCCAGATACGCAGTATTTT; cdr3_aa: CASSLVALPDTQYF
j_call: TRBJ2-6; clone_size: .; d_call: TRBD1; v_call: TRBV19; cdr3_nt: TGTGCCAGTAGTATACTTACCCTTGGGACAGGGGGCGCTGGGGCCAACGTCCTGACTTTC; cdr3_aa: CASSILTLGTGGAGANVLTF
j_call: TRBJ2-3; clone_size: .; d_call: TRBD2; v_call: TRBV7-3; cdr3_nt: TGTGCCAGCAGCTTAATCGCGGGAGGGACAGATACGCAGTATTTT; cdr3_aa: CASSLIAGGTDTQYF
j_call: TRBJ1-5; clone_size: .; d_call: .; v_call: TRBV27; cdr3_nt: TGTGCCAGCAGTTTAATGGGGAGCAATCAGCCCCAGCATTTT; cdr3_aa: CASSLMGSNQPQHF